This T cell receptor beta chain was obtained from a study of blood T cell repertoires in COVID-19. Study-wide context: Donors in Cohort 3 counted as recovered after two negative PCRs, clearance, or symptom resolution. T cells, B-cell-depleted T cells, or PBMCs provided the cDNA or gDNA that served as material.

This clone has just a few counts. As originally analysed: Quantification of nucleated cells was approximated via reference gene primer amplification. Produced via immunoSEQ multiplex PCR; TCRdb's table is partial and in-frame only. V and J calls and clone size are copied from that table; D and trimming were computed from the DNA. The data contain around 360,000 clones, 80% to 90% of them seen just once; the ten biggest clones take up around 1.9%. Trimming at V came to 7 bases and at J to 5 bases, leaving 7 bases not matched to a gene. CDR1 and CDR2 from the germline V gene are MNHEY and SVGAGI. The CDR3 length is 14 residues.

The sequence was collected from a man aged 40-49 years in a cohort exposed to, infected with or recovered from COVID-19 (not recorded which). The chain uses TRBV6-5 and TRBJ2-7; TRBD2 matches 11 bases. What was sequenced was PBMCs or T cells enriched from blood (not recorded which). In DNA form, the CDR3 reads TGTGCCAGCATTTCGTCTAGCGGGAGGAACGAGCAGTACTTC. This translates into CASISSSGRNEQYF.